Listed here are 5 T cell receptor beta chains from one sample, sequenced in a study of cytomegalovirus exposure and HLA in healthy donors. PCR employed 60 Vbeta and 13 Jbeta primers. The method was immunoSEQ multiplex PCR; TCRdb's version includes in-frame clones alone and lacks a portion of them. This sample carries 130,000 to 150,000 clones, just under 80% of them seen once, and the ten largest clones take about 2.2%. The sample comprised PBMCs. These receptors were collected from a man aged 25-45 years in good health and CMV-seronegative.

Here the CDR3 DNA reads TGTGCCAGCAGCTCAGGGGTAGCGGGAGGGGATGAGCAGTTCTTC. Its protein is CASSSGVAGGDEQFF. This rearrangement joins TRBV7-9 to TRBJ2-1; 11 nucleotides align to TRBD2. V lost 4 bases and J lost 8; bases outside the gene matches: 7. Per germline, CDR1 SEHNR and CDR2 FQNEAQ (reference sequence). The CDR3 is 15 residues long.

J is TRBJ1-3 and V is TRBV5-8; D remains ambiguous. V was cut by 3 bases and J by 0 bases, with 16 bases left in between. Germline values: CDR1 SGHTS, CDR2 YDEGEE. The CDR3 covers 17 residues. Here the CDR3 DNA reads TGTGCCAGCAGCTATAACGGTCAGGTACCCTCTGGAAACACCATATATTTT. Amino acid sequence: CASSYNGQVPSGNTIYF.

The rearrangement uses TRBV5-5 and TRBJ1-4; perhaps TRBD1 as D (5 bases). Germline V CDR1 and CDR2: SGHKS, YYEKEE (reference sequence). This CDR3 contains 13 residues. V gave up 2 bases and J gave up 8 bases, with 10 bases separating them. This CDR3 is CASSFRVGEKLFF. The CDR3 nucleotides read TGTGCCAGCAGCTTCAGGGTAGGGGAAAAACTGTTTTTT.

V usage is TRBV7-9 and J usage is TRBJ2-7; D ambiguous. V was cut by 8 bases and J by 4 bases, with 18 bases left in between. The CDR3 is made up of 14 amino acids. The V gene's germline CDR1 is SEHNR and CDR2 FQNEAQ (reference sequence). CDR3 nucleotide sequence: TGTGCCAGCGCACCCGACACAAAAAGATACGAGCAGTACTTC. This sequence encodes CASAPDTKRYEQYF.

CDR3: CASSYSNRPYYGYTF. CDR3 coding DNA: TGTGCCAGCAGTTACTCGAACAGACCCTACTATGGCTACACCTTC. The chain recombines TRBV6-5 with TRBJ1-2, with D unresolved. V was cut by 0 bases and J by 3 bases, with 11 bases left in between. Germline CDR1 is MNHEY and CDR2 is SVGAGI. The CDR3 covers 15 residues.